What follows are 2 T cell receptor beta chains derived from one specimen sequenced in a study of blood T cell repertoires in COVID-19. Generated by immunoSEQ multiplex PCR, the TCRdb table keeps only in-frame clones and is missing some. Among fewer than 350,000 clones listed, roughly 90% were seen once. The sequenced material came from PBMCs or T cells enriched from blood (not recorded which). The receptors were sampled from a man aged 35-49 years who had been exposed to COVID-19.

This sequence joins TRBV7-9 and TRBJ2-6; no reliable D call. The CDR3 contains 15 residues. V was clipped by 1 base and J by 2 bases, with 6 bases between them. Germline-derived CDR1 and CDR2 are SEHNR and FQNEAQ (reference sequence). Here the CDR3 DNA reads TGTGCCAGCAGCTTAGGGAGCCCTGGGGCCAACGTCCTGACTTTC. Amino acids: CASSLGSPGANVLTF.

The chain carries TRBV30 and TRBJ2-2; D is undetermined. The CDR3 runs to 16 residues. Deletions cut 0 bases from V and 5 bases from J, with 16 bases between. Looked up from germline, CDR1 is GTSNPN and CDR2 is SVGIG (reference sequence). CDR3: CAWSVVAYGMTGELFF. CDR3 in DNA: TGTGCCTGGAGTGTCGTAGCCTACGGCATGACCGGGGAGCTGTTTTTT.